The clone carrying this TCR beta chain was observed a single time. The data were obtained in a study of control samples from healthy donors and cancer patients. With V trimmed by 0 bases and J by 4 bases, 8 bases remained unmatched. The CDR3 sequence is 16 residues long. CDR1 is KGHSH, CDR2 LQKENI, per germline. Some clones are missing from TCRdb's copy, which holds only in-frame ones; the method was immunoSEQ multiplex PCR. Here the sample spans 15,000 to 20,000 clones, roughly 86% being singletons. V gene TRBV18 combines with J gene TRBJ1-2; 7 bases match TRBD1. The specimen sequenced was PBMCs. The source of this sequence is a woman aged 70 to 79 with colorectal cancer. The chain's CDR3 is CASSPPNDRAGYGYTF. The CDR3, as DNA: TGTGCCAGCTCACCACCAAATGACAGGGCGGGCTATGGCTACACCTTC.